The 15 T cell receptor beta chains below were found in one sample sequenced in a study of T-cell reconstitution after alpha-beta-depleted transplantation in children. It was with unique molecular identifiers that the TCRbeta library was prepared. TCRdb reprocessed the PCR reads with MiXCR, giving one entry per CDR3 protein. The sample contains 200,000 to 250,000 distinct CDR3 sequences, around 7% of which appear only once. The material was PBMCs, obtained before TCRalphabeta/CD19-depleted stem cell transplant. These receptor sequences come from a boy between 2 and 10 years old with acute lymphoblastic leukemia, due to receive a stem cell transplant.

This clonotype was observed at least ten times. V is TRBV29-1 and J is TRBJ2-3; 7 bases line up with TRBD1. CDR1 and CDR2 (germline): SQVTM, ANQGSEA. The J segment lost 5 bases and the V segment lost 6 bases, leaving 17 bases of the junction unmatched. This CDR3 region has 16 residues. CDR3 nucleotide sequence: TGCAGCGTAGTGCAGGGGGTTGGCAATACGAAAGATACGCAGTATTTT. Its protein is CSVVQGVGNTKDTQYF.

This clonotype was found many times. The V gene is TRBV10-3, the J gene TRBJ2-2, with D possibly TRBD1 on 6 matching bases. Germline CDR1 and CDR2: ENHRY and SYGVKD. The V end was cut by 2 bases, the J end by 2 bases, with 15 bases between. This CDR3 region has 17 residues. The CDR3 sequence is CAISEIIRRGNTGELFF. CDR3 nucleotide sequence: TGTGCCATCAGTGAGATAATACGCAGGGGAAACACCGGGGAGCTGTTTTTT.

This clonotype was observed many times. This chain connects TRBV12-3 or TRBV12-4 to TRBJ2-4; D possibly corresponds to TRBD2 (6 bases). This CDR3 is built from 14 residues. Trimming pared 7 bases from V and 0 bases from J, leaving 10 bases between. The CDR3 loop reads CASIKGLAKNIQYF. DNA for the CDR3: TGTGCCAGCATAAAGGGACTAGCCAAAAACATTCAGTACTTC.

This clonotype was observed a few times. J is TRBJ2-1 and V is TRBV7-6, with D unclear. The V gene's germline CDR1 is SGHVS and CDR2 FNYEAQ. V gave up 3 bases and J gave up 4 bases, with 13 bases separating them. The CDR3 has 15 amino acids. As DNA, the CDR3 is TGTGCCAGCAGCTTGACAAGGTGCTTATACAATGAGCAGTTCTTC. Protein sequence: CASSLTRCLYNEQFF.

This clonotype was recorded many times. This chain links TRBV20-1 with TRBJ2-3; D remains unclear. V dropped 8 bases and J dropped 0 bases, with 18 bases sitting between them. The CDR3 length is 15 residues. Germline CDR1 reads DFQATT; CDR2 reads SNEGSKA (reference sequence). CDR3 protein: CSPRPPSLSTDTQYF. DNA for the CDR3: TGCAGTCCCCGTCCACCCTCACTGAGCACAGATACGCAGTATTTT.

This clonotype was found many times. The rearrangement uses TRBV6-4 and TRBJ2-7; no clear D gene. Germline V lookup: CDR1 MRHNA, CDR2 SNTAGT. V lost 2 bases and J 11 bases, leaving 31 bases between the germline ends. The CDR3 has 18 residues. The CDR3 sequence is CASSDPRRSPTPQPWEYF. For the CDR3, the DNA is TGTGCCAGCAGTGACCCCCGACGCTCTCCAACCCCTCAACCATGGGAGTACTTC.

This sequence joins TRBV18 and TRBJ2-3, with D unclear. Germline V gene lookup returns CDR1 KGHSH and CDR2 LQKENI. The ends were cut back, 2 bases at V and 2 bases at J, with 8 bases in the middle. This CDR3 is built from 14 residues. The CDR3 DNA sequence: TGTGCCAGCTCACCAGAGGAAGTCACAGATACGCAGTATTTT. Protein product: CASSPEEVTDTQYF. Full variable domain (missing parts from reference TRBV18 and TRBJ2-3): NAGVMQNPRHLVRRRGQEARLRCSPMKGHSHVYWYRQLPEEGLKFMVYLQKENIIDESGMPKERFSAEFPKEGPSILRIQQVVRGDSAAYFCASSPEEVTDTQYFGPGTRLTVL.

This clonotype was seen a few times. This chain links TRBV28 with TRBJ1-2; TRBD1 agrees at 7 bases. The V gene's germline CDR1 is MDHEN and CDR2 SYDVKM. The CDR3 covers 11 residues. CDR3: CGTFSGGGYTF. CDR3 bases: TGTGGGACGTTTTCAGGGGGTGGCTACACCTTC.

About this clonotype itself: A much larger clonotype is one base distant, so this may be a read error. This chain joins TRBV7-2 and TRBJ2-7; D might be TRBD1 or TRBD2, each matching 5 bases. CDR1 is SGHTA, CDR2 FQGNSA, per germline. The CDR3 is 12 amino acids. The CDR3 DNA follows: TGTGCCAGCCGAGGGGTCTCCTACGGGCAGTACTTC. Its translation: CASRGVSYGQYF.

This clonotype was counted only a few times. J is TRBJ1-3 and V is TRBV7-9, with D hard to call. Trimming took 5 bases from V and 0 from J, leaving 11 bases between them. Germline V CDR1 and CDR2: SEHNR, FQNEAQ (reference sequence). The CDR3 has 15 residues. This CDR3 reads CASSLGRDSGNTIYF. For the CDR3, the DNA is TGTGCCAGCAGCCTAGGTCGGGACTCTGGAAACACCATATATTTT.

This clonotype was seen more than once but under ten times. The rearrangement uses TRBV4-2 and TRBJ2-1; the D call may be TRBD1 or TRBD2 (5 bases each). V gave up 0 bases and J gave up 10 bases, with 13 bases separating them. Germline V gives CDR1 LGHNA, CDR2 YNFKEQ. CDR3 size: 14 residues. In nucleotides, the CDR3 is TGTGCCAGCAGCCAAGAGAGGGGCAGAAAGGAGCAGTTCTTC. This translates into CASSQERGRKEQFF.

This clonotype was observed many times. CDR3 DNA sequence: TGTGCCAGCAGTTTATTAAACATCGCAGGAGCCCTCGAGCAGTACTTC. Amino acid sequence: CASSLLNIAGALEQYF. This chain joins TRBV28 and TRBJ2-7; D is uncertain. The CDR3 is 16 residues long. The germline V and J ends were trimmed by 1 base and 6 bases, with 19 bases remaining between them. Per germline, CDR1 MDHEN and CDR2 SYDVKM.

This sequence joins TRBV6-2 or TRBV6-3 and TRBJ2-1; TRBD1 matches at 7 bases. CDR1 is MNHEY and CDR2 is SVGEGT in the germline V gene. J was trimmed by 8 bases and V by 0 bases; bases with no gene match: 4. This CDR3 contains 14 residues. CDR3 in amino acids: CASSYSSQGHEQFF. As DNA, the CDR3 is TGTGCCAGCAGTTACTCCTCACAGGGGCATGAGCAGTTCTTC.

This clonotype was counted at least ten times. This chain joins TRBV7-2 and TRBJ2-1; D remains unclear. Trimming pared 4 bases from V and 0 bases from J, leaving 10 bases between. The CDR3 consists of 15 residues. CDR1 is SGHTA, CDR2 FQGNSA, per germline. CDR3 nucleotide sequence: TGTGCCAGCAGCTACTTCCCGAGCTCCTACAATGAGCAGTTCTTC. As protein: CASSYFPSSYNEQFF. Complete variable domain (other parts from reference TRBV7-2 and TRBJ2-1): GAGVSQSPSNKVTEKGKDVELRCDPISGHTALYWYRQSLGQGLEFLIYFQGNSAPDKSGLPSDRFSAERTGGSVSTLTIQRTQQEDSAVYLCASSYFPSSYNEQFFGPGTRLTVL.

Concerning this clonotype itself: At one boundary the junction diverges from the germline segment, which might be a read error. The genes are TRBV20-1 and TRBJ2-7; 12 nucleotides align to TRBD1. Germline CDR1 is DFQATT and CDR2 is SNEGSKA (reference sequence). The CDR3 length is 16 residues. The CDR3 protein is CCARSGGTGGTYEQYF. In DNA form, the CDR3 reads TGCTGTGCTAGATCGGGGGGGACAGGGGGCACCTACGAGCAGTACTTC.